One and the same sample provided the 23 T cell receptor beta chains below, sequenced in a study of shared clonotypes between healthy human individuals. The protocol was immunoSEQ multiplex PCR, while the TCRdb copy is restricted to in-frame clones and leaves out a portion. The table records about 1 million clones, about 74% of them present only once. Sequencing used memory CD4+ T cells sorted from blood. Subset here: CD45RA-negative fraction. These receptors were collected from a man aged 18 to 30 in good health.

The chain carries TRBV4-3 and TRBJ1-4; 9 bases fit TRBD1. Trimming removed 4 bases from V and 10 bases from J; junction bases left unmatched: 7. This CDR3 has 14 residues. Looked up from germline, CDR1 is LGHNA and CDR2 is YSLEER. CDR3 bases: TGCGCCAGCAGCCTCGGCTCGGGACAGGGAAAACTGTTTTTT. It codes for CASSLGSGQGKLFF.

Here the CDR3 reads CASSLGDRGSGEQYF. As DNA, the CDR3 is TGTGCCAGCAGCCTCGGGGACAGGGGTAGTGGGGAGCAGTACTTC. This sequence joins TRBV5-4 and TRBJ2-7, with 10 nucleotides matching TRBD1. Germline V lookup: CDR1 SGHNT, CDR2 YYREEE (reference sequence). The CDR3 totals 15 residues. Trimming took 4 bases from V and 7 from J; bases not matched to a gene: 11.

This clone has only one observation. The chain employs TRBV7-6 and TRBJ2-7; D is unclear. Germline V gives CDR1 SGHVS, CDR2 FNYEAQ. This CDR3 is built from 11 residues. V was cut by 5 bases and J by 4 bases, with 6 bases left in between. CDR3 in DNA: TGTGCCAGCAGCAACGGATACGAGCAGTACTTC. Protein sequence: CASSNGYEQYF.

The genes are TRBV28 and TRBJ1-2, with a weak D call TRBD1 (5 bases). V lost 5 bases and J 5 bases, leaving 15 bases between the germline ends. Germline V gene data show CDR1 as MDHEN and CDR2 as SYDVKM. This CDR3 region has 14 residues. The CDR3 DNA reads as TGTGCCAGCAGTGTGAGGGGAGTTTTTTATGGCTACACCTTC. Its translation: CASSVRGVFYGYTF.

The CDR3 here is CASSADRGDYEQYF. Written as DNA, the CDR3 is TGCGCCAGCAGCGCGGACAGGGGTGACTACGAGCAGTACTTC. This chain joins TRBV5-1 and TRBJ2-7, with TRBD1 matching over 9 bases. Germline values: CDR1 SGHRS, CDR2 YFSETQ. The CDR3 covers 14 residues. V gave up 4 bases and J gave up 3 bases; unmatched junction bases: 5.

The chain links TRBV6-5 to TRBJ2-1, with 8 bases aligning to TRBD1. V shed 10 bases and J 7 bases; nucleotides not matched to a gene: 6. Germline-derived CDR1 and CDR2 are MNHEY and SVGAGI. This CDR3 region has 12 residues. The CDR3 DNA reads TGTGCCACCGGACAGGGTGGGAATGAGCAGTTCTTC. Its protein product is CATGQGGNEQFF.

This chain uses TRBV19 with TRBJ1-1; no clear D. The V and J ends lost 4 bases and 0 bases respectively, with 12 bases between them. Germline V gene data show CDR1 as LNHDA and CDR2 as SQIVND (reference sequence). The length of the CDR3 is 15 residues. The CDR3 DNA reads TGTGCCAGTAGTAAGGGCATTAGGGTGAACACTGAAGCTTTCTTT. Its translation is CASSKGIRVNTEAFF. Looking up the rest from reference TRBV19 and TRBJ1-1 gives the full variable domain: DGGITQSPKYLFRKEGQNVTLSCEQNLNHDAMYWYRQDPGQGLRLIYYSQIVNDFQKGDIAEGYSVSREKKESFPLTVTSAQKNPTAFYLCASSKGIRVNTEAFFGQGTRLTVV.

The chain links TRBV19 to TRBJ1-5; 9 nucleotides agree with TRBD1. The CDR3 runs 15 residues. Germline-derived CDR1 and CDR2 are LNHDA and SQIVND (reference sequence). J gave up 3 bases and V 5 bases, and 5 bases lay outside the gene matches. CDR3 region: CASSQGTGYNQPQHF. CDR3 in DNA: TGTGCCAGTAGTCAGGGGACAGGGTACAATCAGCCCCAGCATTTT. The variable domain in full, completed from reference TRBV19 and TRBJ1-5, reads DGGITQSPKYLFRKEGQNVTLSCEQNLNHDAMYWYRQDPGQGLRLIYYSQIVNDFQKGDIAEGYSVSREKKESFPLTVTSAQKNPTAFYLCASSQGTGYNQPQHFGDGTRLSIL.

This clone was counted between two and nine times. This sequence joins TRBV28 and TRBJ1-2; D is unclear. CDR1 MDHEN and CDR2 SYDVKM come from the germline V gene. The CDR3 spans 11 residues. The ends were cut back, 2 bases at V and 10 bases at J, with 8 bases in the middle. The DNA of the CDR3 is TGTGCCAGCAGTTTAGGTCGGGACTACACCTTC. This codes for CASSLGRDYTF.

The chain links TRBV6-5 to TRBJ1-6; 10 bases align to TRBD1. CDR1 and CDR2 from the germline V gene are MNHEY and SVGAGI. The CDR3 is made up of 16 amino acids. With V trimmed by 4 bases and J by 9 bases, 9 bases remained unmatched. As DNA, the CDR3 is TGTGCCAGCAGTTCCGGAGGGACAGGGGCTTCTTCACCCCTCCACTTT. Translating it yields CASSSGGTGASSPLHF.

This chain connects TRBV2 to TRBJ1-5, with 10 bases lining up with TRBD1. With V trimmed by 5 bases and J by 6 bases, 19 bases remained unmatched. From germline, CDR1 is SNHLY and CDR2 FYNNEI. CDR3 length: 19 residues. This CDR3 is CASSIRGGQGIGGGQPQHF. The CDR3 DNA is TGTGCCAGCAGTATAAGGGGGGGACAGGGGATTGGTGGTGGTCAGCCCCAGCATTTT. Using reference TRBV2 and TRBJ1-5 for the parts outside the CDR3, the full variable domain is EPEVTQTPSHQVTQMGQEVILRCVPISNHLYFYWYRQILGQKVEFLVSFYNNEISEKSEIFDDQFSVERPDGSNFTLKIRSTKLEDSAMYFCASSIRGGQGIGGGQPQHFGDGTRLSIL.

This clone occurred once. The CDR3 is CAISEPKGNEQFF. CDR3 DNA: TGTGCCATCAGTGAGCCCAAGGGTAATGAGCAGTTCTTC. The V call is TRBV10-3, the J call TRBJ2-1; D gene unclear. Per germline, CDR1 ENHRY and CDR2 SYGVKD. The V gene lost 2 bases and the J gene lost 7 bases, with 9 bases spanning the gap. This CDR3 spans 13 amino acids.

The V call is TRBV19, the J call TRBJ1-1; 8 bases line up with TRBD1. Looked up from germline, CDR1 is LNHDA and CDR2 is SQIVND (reference sequence). There are 15 residues in the CDR3. Trimming cost V 4 bases and J 1 base; bases outside gene matches: 5. CDR3 in amino acids: CASSTTGVANTEAFF. In nucleotides, the CDR3 is TGTGCCAGTAGTACGACAGGGGTGGCGAACACTGAAGCTTTCTTT.

The chain couples TRBV5-1 to TRBJ2-1, with 7 bases that match TRBD1. Germline V gene sequence: CDR1 SGHRS, CDR2 YFSETQ. This CDR3 spans 17 amino acids. J was trimmed by 9 bases and V by 1 base; bases with no gene match: 16. CDR3 sequence: CASSLPHRGSVSIEQFF. The CDR3 nucleotides read TGCGCCAGCAGCTTGCCCCACAGGGGTTCCGTTTCGATTGAGCAGTTCTTC.

This chain links TRBV10-2 with TRBJ2-5; TRBD2 is a possible D gene (6 bases). V was shortened by 6 bases and J by 2 bases, with 10 bases between the two germline ends. The CDR3 runs to 13 residues. CDR1 is WSHSY and CDR2 is SAAADI in the germline V gene. The CDR3 nucleotides read TGCGCCAGCAGGCGGGGAGTGCAAGAGACCCAGTACTTC. As protein: CASRRGVQETQYF.

As to this clone: Other DNA sequences from this sample encode an identical CDR3 as well. The chain has TRBV27 and TRBJ2-7; the match to TRBD2 covers 12 bases. The germline CDR1 and CDR2 sequences are MNHEY and SMNVEV (reference sequence). This CDR3 is built from 15 residues. V was clipped by 3 bases and J by 0 bases; unmatched bases: 0. CDR3 sequence: CASSLTSGGSYEQYF. The CDR3 DNA sequence: TGTGCCAGCAGTTTGACTAGCGGGGGCTCCTACGAGCAGTACTTC.

The chain recombines TRBV9 with TRBJ1-6; D gene unclear. V was pared by 3 bases and J by 7 bases, with 11 bases between. Germline V gene sequence: CDR1 SGDLS, CDR2 YYNGEE. The CDR3 is 14 residues long. The CDR3 bases are TGTGCCAGCAGCGGGGCATCTGCGAATTCACCCCTCCACTTT. It specifies CASSGASANSPLHF. Full variable domain (missing parts from reference TRBV9 and TRBJ1-6): DSGVTQTPKHLITATGQRVTLRCSPRSGDLSVYWYQQSLDQGLQFLIQYYNGEERAKGNILERFSAQQFPDLHSELNLSSLELGDSALYFCASSGASANSPLHFGNGTRLTVT.

The CDR3 here is CASTTWGIFNYGYTF. In DNA form, the CDR3 reads TGTGCCAGCACCACGTGGGGCATTTTCAACTATGGCTACACCTTC. This chain joins TRBV2 and TRBJ1-2; D is possibly TRBD1 (5 bases). The CDR3 contains 15 residues. Trimming pared 7 bases from V and 2 bases from J, leaving 17 bases between. Looked up from germline, CDR1 is SNHLY and CDR2 is FYNNEI.

This sequence joins TRBV23-1 and TRBJ2-2; D unresolved. TRBV23-1 is designated an ORF whose function remains uncertain. This CDR3 has 13 amino acids. V was pared by 4 bases and J by 0 bases, with 3 bases between. CDR3 nucleotide sequence: TGCGCCAGCAGTCCTTCGAACACCGGGGAGCTGTTTTTT. Translation: CASSPSNTGELFF.

This clone is a singleton in its sample. The V gene is TRBV5-1, the J gene TRBJ1-2; D is perhaps TRBD1 (6 bases). Germline CDR1 SGHRS, CDR2 YFSETQ. This CDR3 contains 13 residues. V shed 0 bases and J shed 8 bases, with 11 bases lying between them. CDR3 coding DNA: TGCGCCAGCAGCTTGGGTCAGGGGCTCGGCTACACCTTC. It specifies CASSLGQGLGYTF.

The rearrangement uses TRBV6-6 and TRBJ2-5, with D unresolved. Trimming removed 2 bases at V and 0 bases at J, with 7 bases between. This CDR3 is built from 14 residues. Germline V gene lookup returns CDR1 MNHNY and CDR2 SVGAGI (reference sequence). In DNA, the CDR3 is TGTGCCAGCAGTTACGGAACTTACCAAGAGACCCAGTACTTC. It codes for CASSYGTYQETQYF.

This clone is a singleton in its sample. This chain uses TRBV7-9 with TRBJ1-1; 7 nucleotides align to TRBD1. V was pared by 6 bases and J by 1 base, with 2 bases of the junction left unmatched. The CDR3 has 13 residues. The V gene's germline CDR1 is SEHNR and CDR2 FQNEAQ (reference sequence). The DNA of the CDR3 is TGTGCCAGCAGGTGGACAGGGAACACTGAAGCTTTCTTT. Translation: CASRWTGNTEAFF. Full variable domain (missing parts from reference TRBV7-9 and TRBJ1-1): DTGVSQNPRHKITKRGQNVTFRCDPISEHNRLYWYRQTLGQGPEFLTYFQNEAQLEKSRLLSDRFSAERPKGSFSTLEIQRTEQGDSAMYLCASRWTGNTEAFFGQGTRLTVV.

The chain has TRBV25-1 and TRBJ2-7; 12 bases line up with TRBD1. The ends lost 6 bases at V and 7 bases at J; junction bases unmatched: 4. CDR1 is MGHDK and CDR2 is SYGVNS in the germline V gene. The CDR3 spans 13 residues. Here the CDR3 reads CASRGTGGSEQYF. As DNA, the CDR3 is TGTGCCAGCAGGGGGACAGGGGGCTCGGAGCAGTACTTC.